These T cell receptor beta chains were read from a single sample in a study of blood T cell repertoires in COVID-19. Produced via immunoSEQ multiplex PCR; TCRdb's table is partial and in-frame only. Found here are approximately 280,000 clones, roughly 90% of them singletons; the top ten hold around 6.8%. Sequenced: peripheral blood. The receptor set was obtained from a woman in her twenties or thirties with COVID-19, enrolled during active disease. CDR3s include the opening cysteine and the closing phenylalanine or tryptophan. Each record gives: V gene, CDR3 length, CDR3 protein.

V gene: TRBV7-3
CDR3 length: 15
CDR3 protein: CASSLWDRGHQPQHF

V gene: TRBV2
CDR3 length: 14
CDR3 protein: CATRQGGGTDTQYF

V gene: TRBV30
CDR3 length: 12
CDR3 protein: CAWSPPGDTQYF

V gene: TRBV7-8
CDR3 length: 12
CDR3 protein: CASSLNGVEQYF

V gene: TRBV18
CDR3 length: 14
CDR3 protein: CASSEAHSSYEQYF

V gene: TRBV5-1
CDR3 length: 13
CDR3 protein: CASSLAGHNEQFF

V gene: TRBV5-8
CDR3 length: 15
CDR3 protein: CASSLGGQVHYGYTF

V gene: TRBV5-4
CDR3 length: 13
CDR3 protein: CASSFYGNTEAFF

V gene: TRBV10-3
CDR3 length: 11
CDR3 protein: CAIGSNQPQHF

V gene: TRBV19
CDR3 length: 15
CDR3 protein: CASSKSLRAAGELFF

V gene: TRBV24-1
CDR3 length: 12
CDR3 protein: CATSDRPDTQYF

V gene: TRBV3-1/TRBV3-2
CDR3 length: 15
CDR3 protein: CASSLTSGGVAPQHF

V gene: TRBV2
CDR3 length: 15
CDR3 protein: CASSRPLATYNEQFF

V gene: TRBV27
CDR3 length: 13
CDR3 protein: CASSLPGGETQYF

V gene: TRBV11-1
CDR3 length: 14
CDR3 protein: CASSVRGIGTEAFF

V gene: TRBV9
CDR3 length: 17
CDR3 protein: CASSVESSGRFTDTQYF

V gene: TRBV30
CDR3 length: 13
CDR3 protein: CAWKGGVGYGYTF

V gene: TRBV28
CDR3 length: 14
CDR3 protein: CASREGRANQPQHF

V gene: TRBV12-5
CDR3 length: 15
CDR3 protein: CASGLVLGENTEAFF

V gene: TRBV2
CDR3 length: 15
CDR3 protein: CASSLGLAGEETQYF

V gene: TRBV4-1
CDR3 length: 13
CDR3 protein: CASSPTDYQPQHF

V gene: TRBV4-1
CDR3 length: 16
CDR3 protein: CASSPPTSGRYNEQFF

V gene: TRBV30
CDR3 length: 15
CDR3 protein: CAWSVRRVADQPQHF

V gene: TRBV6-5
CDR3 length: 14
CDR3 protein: CASCLQRDSYEQYF

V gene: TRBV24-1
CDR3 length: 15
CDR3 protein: CATNSGTGVINEQFF

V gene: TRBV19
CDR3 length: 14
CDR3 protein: CASSPGSGPYGYTF

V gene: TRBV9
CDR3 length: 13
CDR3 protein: CASSPVGANVLTF

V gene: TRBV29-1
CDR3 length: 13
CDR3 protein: CSARTGRSYEQYF

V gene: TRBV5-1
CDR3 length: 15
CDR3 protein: CASSLEAVSGNTIYF

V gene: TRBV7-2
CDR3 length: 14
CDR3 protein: CASSLPVGVREQYF

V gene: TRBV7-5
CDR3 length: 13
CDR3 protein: CARRLDRDTEAFF

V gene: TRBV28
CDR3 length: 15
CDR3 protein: CASSAQASLSYEQYF

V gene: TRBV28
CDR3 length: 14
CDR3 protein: CASTLGLENQPQHF

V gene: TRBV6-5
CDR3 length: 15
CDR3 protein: CASSLNRGSGNTIYF

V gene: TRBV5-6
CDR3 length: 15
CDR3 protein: CASSTLSTGATEAFF

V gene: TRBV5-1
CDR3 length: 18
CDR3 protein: CASSSTGASSGRKNTQYF

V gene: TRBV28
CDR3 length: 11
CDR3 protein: CASSTGYQLFF

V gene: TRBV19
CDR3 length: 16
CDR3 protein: CASSILGTGGRNIQYF

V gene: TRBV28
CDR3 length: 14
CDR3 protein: CASSWTGRGYGYTF

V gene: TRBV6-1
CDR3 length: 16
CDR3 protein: CASSEIGRGTGNEQFF

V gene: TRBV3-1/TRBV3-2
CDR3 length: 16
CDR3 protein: CASSPRVGLAFYEQYF

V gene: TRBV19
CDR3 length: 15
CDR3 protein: CASSMRGGFAGELFF

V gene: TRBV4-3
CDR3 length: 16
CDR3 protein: CASSPGTSGSTDTQYF